This T cell receptor (beta chain) emerged from a study of cytomegalovirus exposure and HLA in healthy donors (dated by TCRdb to about 2017). In terms of the full investigation: An earlier analysis of roughly 500 of the donors reported 276 Gb of sequence data and around 120 million unique TCR beta sequences from 150 million to 200 million T cells. Roughly 300 gigabases of sequencing data and roughly 90 million unique TCR sequences were included in an early release covering roughly 600 HLA-typed donors. Of the 300 to 450 genotyped donors, 81% were placed in the genetic ancestry cluster associated with self-reported Caucasian donors. The study was designed to test whether signatures of past pathogen exposure could be identified by cataloging public T cell receptors. Using immunosequencing, the study profiled T cell repertoires from 666 subjects and related those repertoires to cytomegalovirus serostatus. In addition to the first cohort of 666 subjects, a separate validation cohort of approximately 130 different subjects was used. The study combined high-throughput TCR immunosequencing, statistical association of individual TCRs with disease status, and machine learning to predict cytomegalovirus infection status. A later analysis re-examined previously published TCR beta repertoires from over 500 donors and added high-resolution HLA genotyping to investigate patterns of TCR occurrence. The later analysis used no new phenotypic data to find candidate immune exposures, relying instead on TCR beta sequences and their occurrence across donors. To decide whether each TCR beta V gene segment behaved as functional or pseudogenic, an earlier analysis of some 600 of the donors relied on high-throughput TCR beta sequencing. Donor age, sex, ethnicity and CMV serostatus were compiled together with the repertoire data. A later genetic analysis took genome-wide SNP genotypes for about 55% of the 666 donors and used that subset as a discovery cohort. All discovery cohort repertoires had been generated on a single sequencing platform. Class I and class II HLA loci were covered by the typing at four-digit resolution. Typing coverage differed by locus: A, B, C, DRB1 and DQB1 were typed in roughly 620-630 donors, DQA1 in 522, DPA1 in 600 to 610, and DPB1 in 400 to 480. Because of strong linkage in the cohort, four to six DR-DQ haplotypes were treated as single units for association and clustering. On average, over 200,000 unique TCR beta nucleotide sequences were sequenced per donor among fewer than 500 genotyped donors of the cohort, with 15% to 20% of those sequences being non-productive.

Libraries were made using the immunoSEQ multiplex PCR assay. A mixture of 60 forward primers for TCR Vbeta segments and 13 reverse primers for TCR Jbeta segments was used in the multiplex PCR. A multiplex PCR assay on genomic DNA amplified the CDR3 region of rearranged TCR beta genes. On the Illumina HiSeq System, the amplified TCR beta libraries were sequenced as 87-base-pair reads. Processing in the source paper ran as follows. A later analysis counted approximately 76 million unique TCR beta chains across the 666 repertoires, and roughly 9.9 million of these chains were shared by at least two donors. Raw reads were error-corrected and collapsed into unique sequences with a nearest-neighbor algorithm that merged closely related sequences to remove PCR and sequencing errors. V, D and J gene segments were assigned by aligning CDR3 sequences to IMGT reference sequences. For a sequence to be retained, a match of at least six nucleotides was required to both a V gene segment and a J gene segment. A rearrangement was called productive if the CDR3 had no stop codons and remained in frame with V and J, and every other rearrangement was called non-productive. Following IMGT convention, CDR3 was defined as the stretch from the second conserved V-encoded cysteine to the conserved J-encoded phenylalanine. The earlier analysis of approximately 500 of the donors excluded sequences that lacked an unambiguous match to a single V gene segment. An earlier analysis of several hundred of the donors called V segments functional above 56.7% productive rearrangements and segregating when the between-donor standard deviation exceeded 5%. A statistical classification framework was developed to diagnose cytomegalovirus status using the catalog of TCR beta chain sequences. In a later analysis, V and J genes were assigned by comparing TCR nucleotide sequences against IMGT/GENE-DB human TR gene sequences. In a later analysis, CDR3 sequences and most-parsimonious VDJ recombination scenarios were assigned using the TCRdist pipeline. In a later analysis, each TCR beta chain was defined by its CDR3 amino acid sequence together with its V-gene family, and reads lacking a unique V-gene family were excluded. To address suspected cross-contamination and a sequencing artifact, a later analysis removed a few hundred highly shared, low-generation-probability nucleotide sequences. In a later analysis, a clonal expansion index for each public chain was calculated from normalized within-repertoire ranks of inferred template counts. In a later analysis, generation probabilities were computed using a VDJ recombination model fitted to out-of-frame rearrangements, and the results were checked against IGoR. A later analysis scored TCR-TCR, TCR-HLA and TCR-CMV co-occurrence with hypergeometric tests, applying a repertoire-size bias correction to TCR pairs. False discovery rates were estimated in a later analysis by permuting HLA or CMV assignments 20 times. In a later analysis, co-occurring TCRs were grouped using DBSCAN, with TCRdist sequence similarity added in when clustering inside HLA-allele-positive subsets. Repertoires with fewer than 30,000 or more than 120,000 public chains were left out of co-occurrence clustering, as were several repertoires with anomalous nucleotide sharing. TCRdb holds this immuneACCESS table with in-frame rearrangements only. Some clones are missing; in checked studies, unresolved V genes explain under half, and the rest has no known cause. Clone size and V and J calls were adopted from that table, with D and trimming inferred from the DNA. For this sample the table gives some 200,000 clones, of which around 89% were detected only once. The top ten hold 0.95% to 1.1% of the sample.

Trimming accounts for 3 bases at V and 3 bases at J, while the number of junction bases matched to no gene is 2. From its cysteine to its phenylalanine, the CDR3 spans 16 amino acids. Just the 48-base CDR3 DNA is kept, in frame starting at base 1. CDR1 and CDR2, per the germline V gene, are SGDLS and YYNGEE. As regards this clone: This clone's antigen is unknown. Base qualities are not at hand, and no much larger clone is one base apart.

The paper as a whole reports these results and caveats: In a later genetic analysis, a missense DCLRE1C variant was associated with V-gene and J-gene trimming of TCR beta chains, and the association was replicated in an independent cohort. At a false discovery rate of 0.05, a later analysis linked some 17,000 TCR beta sequences to specific HLA alleles. A cluster of highly shared sequence variants was judged likely to represent a technical artifact of the sequencing pipeline. A later analysis found that HLA-associated TCR beta chains were more clonally expanded and had lower generation probabilities than equally common non-associated chains. Only TCR beta chains were sequenced in this cohort, and the absence of alpha or paired-chain data limited detectable features. A further reported finding was that TCR beta sequences accurately predicted the HLA-A and HLA-B alleles for most subjects in the first cohort. Presence/absence analyses assumed roughly uniform sequencing depth across donors, an assumption that may not hold. When HLA alleles, especially DR and DQ, strongly co-occurred, attributing TCR associations to individual alleles was difficult. A later analysis found that most CMV-associated TCR beta chains appeared HLA-restricted, with HLA associations seemingly driven largely by CMV exposure. Because some donors lacked HLA typing at each locus, the association tests relied only on the typed subset. In vitro tests confirmed that three of the cytomegalovirus-associated TCR beta chains recognize cytomegalovirus antigens. A total of about 180 TCR beta chains were listed by the study as associated with cytomegalovirus. Because counts were too low, about 15 rarely observed V segments, including chromosome 9 orphons, were left out of the earlier analysis of 500 to 750 of the donors. In a later analysis, TCR association rates were found to vary across HLA loci, with the most associated TCRs seen for DRB1 alleles and the fewest for HLA-C alleles. The only immune exposure information available for the cohort was CMV serostatus. The authors suggested that the approach could potentially be generalized to other disease states and immunological phenotypes. Across donors, most TCR sequences were observed very rarely, whereas some public TCRs were present in many individuals. The classifier was reported to diagnose cytomegalovirus status with high specificity and sensitivity in both the original and validation cohorts. Compared with the 666-donor mean, donors in an Asian-associated ancestry cluster had fewer N-insertions in productive TCRs, according to a later genetic analysis. In an earlier analysis of about 540 of the donors, most TCR beta V segments were observed in productive rearrangements about 87% or about 30% of the time, broadly matching IMGT annotations. The 87-base-pair reads could not distinguish some IMGT-functional V segments, including TRBV6-2 and TRBV6-3, so those segments were excluded. Linkage disequilibrium might explain the correlated functional status among segregating V segments, but an unknown experimental factor could not be excluded. A later analysis reported that several top co-occurrence clusters appeared linked to parvovirus B19, influenza, CMV and Epstein-Barr virus.

The cohort comprised fewer than 700 healthy bone marrow donors. At the time of sampling, all cohort members were nominally healthy, though unrecorded immune exposures were likely present. The donor tested CMV seronegative and was one of the 352 seronegative cohort members. A peripheral blood sample was collected from each donor, and TCR beta sequencing was performed on peripheral blood mononuclear cells. The Qiagen DNeasy Blood Extraction Kit was used to extract genomic DNA from the blood cell samples. The V and J segments used are TRBV9 and TRBJ2-3; 15 of the junction bases match TRBD2. The clonotype comes from a woman aged 18-29 years in good health and CMV-seronegative. Sequenced input: PBMCs. The DNA is as follows: TGTGCCAGCAGCGAGGGACTAGCGGGAGGAACAGATACGCAGTATTTT. Its translation reads: CASSEGLAGGTDTQYF.